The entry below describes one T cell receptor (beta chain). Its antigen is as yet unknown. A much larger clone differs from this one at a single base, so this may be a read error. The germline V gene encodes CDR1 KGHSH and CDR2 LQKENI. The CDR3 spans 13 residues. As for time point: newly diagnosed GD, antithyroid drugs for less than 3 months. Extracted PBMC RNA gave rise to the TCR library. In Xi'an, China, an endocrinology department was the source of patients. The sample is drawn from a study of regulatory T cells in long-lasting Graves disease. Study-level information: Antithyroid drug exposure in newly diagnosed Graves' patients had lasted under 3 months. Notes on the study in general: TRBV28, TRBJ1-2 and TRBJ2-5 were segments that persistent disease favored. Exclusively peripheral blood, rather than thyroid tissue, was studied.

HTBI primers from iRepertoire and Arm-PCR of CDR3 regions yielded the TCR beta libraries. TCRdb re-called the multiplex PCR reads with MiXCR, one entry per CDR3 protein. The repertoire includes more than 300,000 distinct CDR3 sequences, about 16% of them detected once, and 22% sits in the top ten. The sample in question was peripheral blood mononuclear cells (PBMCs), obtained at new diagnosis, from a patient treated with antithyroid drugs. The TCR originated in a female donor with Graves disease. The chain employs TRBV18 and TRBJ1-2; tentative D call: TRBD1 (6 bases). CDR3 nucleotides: TGTGCCAGCCCACCAGGGGTTAACTATGGCTACACCTTC. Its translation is CASPPGVNYGYTF. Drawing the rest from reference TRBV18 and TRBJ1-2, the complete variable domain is NAGVMQNPRHLVRRRGQEARLRCSPMKGHSHVYWYRQLPEEGLKFMVYLQKENIIDESGMPKERFSAEFPKEGPSILRIQQVVRGDSAAYFCASPPGVNYGYTFGSGTRLTVV.